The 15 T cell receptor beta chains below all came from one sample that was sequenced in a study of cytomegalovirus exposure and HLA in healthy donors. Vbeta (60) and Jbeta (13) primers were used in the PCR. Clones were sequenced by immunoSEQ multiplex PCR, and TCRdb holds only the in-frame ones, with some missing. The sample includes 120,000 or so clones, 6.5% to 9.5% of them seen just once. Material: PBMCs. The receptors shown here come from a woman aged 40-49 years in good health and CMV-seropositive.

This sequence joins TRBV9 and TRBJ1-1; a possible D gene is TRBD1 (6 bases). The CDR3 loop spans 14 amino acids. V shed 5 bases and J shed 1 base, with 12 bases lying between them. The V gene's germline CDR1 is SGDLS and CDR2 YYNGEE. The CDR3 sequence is CASRALQGNTEAFF. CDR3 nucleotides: TGTGCCAGCAGGGCCCTACAGGGGAACACTGAAGCTTTCTTT.

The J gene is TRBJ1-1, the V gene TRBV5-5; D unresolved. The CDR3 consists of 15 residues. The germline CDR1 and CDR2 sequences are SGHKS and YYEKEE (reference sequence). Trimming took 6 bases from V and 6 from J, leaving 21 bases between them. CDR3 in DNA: TGTGCCAGCACCCTAACCGGAGCACGTCTGTCTGAAGCTTTCTTT. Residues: CASTLTGARLSEAFF.

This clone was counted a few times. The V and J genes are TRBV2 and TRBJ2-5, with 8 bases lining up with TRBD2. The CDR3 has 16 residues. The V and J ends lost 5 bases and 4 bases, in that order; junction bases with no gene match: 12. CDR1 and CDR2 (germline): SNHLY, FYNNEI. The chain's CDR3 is CASSTRGAGAGETQYF. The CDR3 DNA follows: TGTGCCAGCAGTACCCGAGGAGCGGGGGCAGGAGAGACCCAGTACTTC.

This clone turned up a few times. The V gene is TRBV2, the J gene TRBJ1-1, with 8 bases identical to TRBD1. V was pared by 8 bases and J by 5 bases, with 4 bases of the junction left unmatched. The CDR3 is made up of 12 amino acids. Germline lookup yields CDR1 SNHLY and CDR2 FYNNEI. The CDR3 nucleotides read TGTGCCAGCGTGACAGGGGTTACTGAAGCTTTCTTT. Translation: CASVTGVTEAFF.

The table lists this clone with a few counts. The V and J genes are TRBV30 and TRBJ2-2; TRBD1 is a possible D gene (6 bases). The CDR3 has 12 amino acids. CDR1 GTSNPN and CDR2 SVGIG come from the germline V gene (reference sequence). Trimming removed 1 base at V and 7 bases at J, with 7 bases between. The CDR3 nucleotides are TGTGCCTGGAGTGGGGACATCGGGGAGCTGTTTTTT. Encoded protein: CAWSGDIGELFF.

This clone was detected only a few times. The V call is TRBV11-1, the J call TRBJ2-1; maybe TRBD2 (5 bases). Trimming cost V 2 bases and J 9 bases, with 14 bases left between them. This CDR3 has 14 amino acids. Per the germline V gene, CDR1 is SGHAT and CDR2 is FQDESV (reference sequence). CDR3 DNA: TGTGCCAGCAGCTTACAAAGACTATCCAGTGAGCAGTTCTTC. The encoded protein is CASSLQRLSSEQFF.

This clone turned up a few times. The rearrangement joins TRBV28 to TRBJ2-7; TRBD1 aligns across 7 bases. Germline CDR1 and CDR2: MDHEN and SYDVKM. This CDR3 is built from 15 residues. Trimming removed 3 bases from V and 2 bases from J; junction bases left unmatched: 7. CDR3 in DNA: TGTGCCAGCAGTTTTTTGGACAGGACCACCTACGAGCAGTACTTC. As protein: CASSFLDRTTYEQYF.

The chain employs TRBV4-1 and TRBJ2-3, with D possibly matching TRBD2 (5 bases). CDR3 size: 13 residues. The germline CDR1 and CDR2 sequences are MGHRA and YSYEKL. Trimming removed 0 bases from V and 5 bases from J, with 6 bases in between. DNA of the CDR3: TGCGCCAGCAGCCAAGAGAGGGAAGATACGCAGTATTTT. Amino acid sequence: CASSQEREDTQYF.

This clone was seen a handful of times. This CDR3 reads CASSTGEHQPQHF. Here the CDR3 DNA reads TGTGCCAGCAGTACAGGGGAGCATCAGCCCCAGCATTTT. The chain recombines TRBV27 with TRBJ1-5; the match to TRBD1 covers 7 bases. V gave up 5 bases and J gave up 5 bases; unmatched junction bases: 3. In germline, CDR1 is MNHEY, CDR2 SMNVEV (reference sequence). This CDR3 has 13 residues.

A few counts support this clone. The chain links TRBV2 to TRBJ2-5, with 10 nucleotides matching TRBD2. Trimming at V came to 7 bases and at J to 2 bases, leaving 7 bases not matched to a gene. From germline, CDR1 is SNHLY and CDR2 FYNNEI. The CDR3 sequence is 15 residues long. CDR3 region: CASTLLAGYQETQYF. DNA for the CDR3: TGTGCCAGCACCCTACTAGCGGGGTATCAAGAGACCCAGTACTTC.

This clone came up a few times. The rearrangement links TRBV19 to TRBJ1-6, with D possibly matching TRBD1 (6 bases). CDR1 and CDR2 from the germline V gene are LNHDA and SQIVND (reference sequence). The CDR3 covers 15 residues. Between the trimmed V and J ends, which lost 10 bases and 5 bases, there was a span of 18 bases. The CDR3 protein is CATRVGTGHNSPLHF. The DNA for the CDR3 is TGTGCCACCCGAGTAGGAACAGGGCATAATTCACCCCTCCACTTT.

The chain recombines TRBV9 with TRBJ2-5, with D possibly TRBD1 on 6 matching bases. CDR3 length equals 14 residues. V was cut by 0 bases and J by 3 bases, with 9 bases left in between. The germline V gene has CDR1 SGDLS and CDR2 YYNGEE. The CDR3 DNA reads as TGTGCCAGCAGCGTAGGGCACAGGGAAGAGACCCAGTACTTC. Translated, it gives CASSVGHREETQYF.

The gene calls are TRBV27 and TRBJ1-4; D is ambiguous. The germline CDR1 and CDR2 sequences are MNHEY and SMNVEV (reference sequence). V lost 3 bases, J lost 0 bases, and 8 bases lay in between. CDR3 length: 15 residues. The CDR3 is CASSFYGATNEKLFF. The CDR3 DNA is TGTGCCAGCAGTTTTTACGGGGCAACTAATGAAAAACTGTTTTTT. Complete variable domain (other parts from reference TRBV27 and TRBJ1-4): EAQVTQNPRYLITVTGKKLTVTCSQNMNHEYMSWYRQDPGLGLRQIYYSMNVEVTDKGDVPEGYKVSRKEKRNFPLILESPSPNQTSLYFCASSFYGATNEKLFFGSGTQLSVL.

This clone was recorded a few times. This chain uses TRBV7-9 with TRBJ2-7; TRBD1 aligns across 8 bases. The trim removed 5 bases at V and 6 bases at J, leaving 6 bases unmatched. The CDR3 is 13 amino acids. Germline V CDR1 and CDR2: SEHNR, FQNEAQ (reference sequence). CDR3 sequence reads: CASSRTGSIEQYF. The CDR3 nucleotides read TGTGCCAGCAGCCGGACAGGGTCCATCGAGCAGTACTTC. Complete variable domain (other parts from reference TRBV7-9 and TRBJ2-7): DTGVSQNPRHKITKRGQNVTFRCDPISEHNRLYWYRQTLGQGPEFLTYFQNEAQLEKSRLLSDRFSAERPKGSFSTLEIQRTEQGDSAMYLCASSRTGSIEQYFGPGTRLTVT.

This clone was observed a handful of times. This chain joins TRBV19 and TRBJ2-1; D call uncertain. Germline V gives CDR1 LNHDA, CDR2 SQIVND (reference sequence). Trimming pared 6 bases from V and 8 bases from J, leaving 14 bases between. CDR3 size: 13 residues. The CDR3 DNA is TGTGCCAGTAGCCTGGCGACTGGCTATGAGCAGTTCTTC. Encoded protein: CASSLATGYEQFF.